This record covers a single TCR beta chain. What it recognizes is unknown. This entry belongs to a study of identical twins. Notes on the study in general: Out-of-frame alpha sequences common to twins exhibited a surplus of low generation probability.

Germline lookup yields CDR1 KGHDR and CDR2 SFDVKD. V gave up 5 bases and J gave up 0 bases; unmatched junction bases: 10. This CDR3 spans 19 amino acids. Each CDR3 protein is one row after TCRdb ran MiXCR on the 5' RACE reads. Of hundreds of thousands of distinct CDR3 sequences detected, around 5.7% appear once; the ten largest clones hold approximately 1.6%. The V and J genes are TRBV24-1 and TRBJ2-1, with 12 positions matching TRBD2. This receptor was identified in a man younger than 35 in good health. The sequencing input was naive T cells sorted from blood. CDR3 region: CATSAPGLAGSSSYNEQFF. As DNA, the CDR3 is TGTGCCACCAGTGCCCCGGGACTAGCGGGCTCGAGCTCCTACAATGAGCAGTTCTTC.